This TCR beta chain emerged from a study of regulatory T cells in long-lasting Graves disease. Study-wide background: Patients newly diagnosed with Graves' had been on antithyroid drugs for under 3 months.

The time point is: newly diagnosed GD, antithyroid drugs for less than 3 months. Preparation of the TCR library used RNA extracted from PBMCs. From an endocrinology department in Xi'an, China, came the patients. General study points: Under persistent disease, TRBV28, TRBJ1-2 and TRBJ2-5 were used preferentially.

The V end lost 7 bases, the J end lost 9 bases, and 19 bases lay between the germline ends. This CDR3 spans 14 amino acids. Germline CDR1 SNHLY, CDR2 FYNNEI. Construction of the TCR beta libraries employed iRepertoire HTBI primers in conjunction with Arm-PCR of CDR3 regions. TCRdb fed the multiplex PCR reads into MiXCR, producing one record per CDR3 protein. The sample has under 500,000 distinct CDR3 sequences, about a sixth seen once. This clonotype was counted many times. Antigen: not known. These same data were also listed under a study on T cells in Graves' hyperthyroidism and ophthalmopathy. That source reports: A first-round RT-PCR of the TCR CDR3 used the HTBI primer set.

The source is a woman aged 25 to 39 with Graves disease. The sequences come from peripheral blood mononuclear cells (PBMCs), collected at new diagnosis, from a patient treated with antithyroid drugs. The chain employs TRBV2 and TRBJ2-1; D perhaps matches TRBD2 (6 bases). CDR3 in DNA: TGTGCCAGCAAGGAGGACCTCCTTAGCGGTGAGCAGTTCTTC. It is translated as CASKEDLLSGEQFF.